This T cell receptor (beta chain) appears in the sequencing data of a study of response to subunit inactivated influenza vaccine. TCRdb independently ran MiXCR on the RT-PCR reads; one entry per CDR3 protein. The table has approximately 500,000 distinct CDR3 sequences, 13% seen once; the top ten hold over 10%. The CDR3 covers 16 residues. Trimming removed 0 bases from V and 0 bases from J; junction bases left unmatched: 4. In germline, CDR1 is GTSNPN, CDR2 SVGIG (reference sequence). The TCR comes from a man over 45 who received an inactivated influenza vaccine. The sequencing here drew on PBMCs from blood, taken roughly 46 days after vaccination. The chain couples TRBV30 to TRBJ1-5; TRBD1 matches at 8 bases. CDR3 sequence reads: CAWSVFGQGSNQPQHF. The CDR3 coding sequence is TGTGCCTGGAGTGTATTTGGACAGGGTAGCAATCAGCCCCAGCATTTT.